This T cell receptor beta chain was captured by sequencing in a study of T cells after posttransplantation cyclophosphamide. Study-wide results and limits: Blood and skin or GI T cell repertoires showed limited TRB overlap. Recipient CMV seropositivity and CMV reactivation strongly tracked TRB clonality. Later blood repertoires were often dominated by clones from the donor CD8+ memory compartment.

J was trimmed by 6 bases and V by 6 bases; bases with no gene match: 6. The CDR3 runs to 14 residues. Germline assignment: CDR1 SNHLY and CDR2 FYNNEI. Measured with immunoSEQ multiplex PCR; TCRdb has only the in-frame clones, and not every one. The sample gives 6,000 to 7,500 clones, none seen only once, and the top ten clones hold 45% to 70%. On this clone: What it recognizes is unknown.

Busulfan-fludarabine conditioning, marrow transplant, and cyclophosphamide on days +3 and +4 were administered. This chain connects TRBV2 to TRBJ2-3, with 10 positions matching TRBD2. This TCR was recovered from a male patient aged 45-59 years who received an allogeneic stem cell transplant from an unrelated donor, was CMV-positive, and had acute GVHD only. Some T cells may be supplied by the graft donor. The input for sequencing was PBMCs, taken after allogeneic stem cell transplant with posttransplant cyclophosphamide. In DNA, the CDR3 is TGTGCCAGCAGCAGACTAGCGGGCAGGGATACGCAGTATTTT. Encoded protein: CASSRLAGRDTQYF.